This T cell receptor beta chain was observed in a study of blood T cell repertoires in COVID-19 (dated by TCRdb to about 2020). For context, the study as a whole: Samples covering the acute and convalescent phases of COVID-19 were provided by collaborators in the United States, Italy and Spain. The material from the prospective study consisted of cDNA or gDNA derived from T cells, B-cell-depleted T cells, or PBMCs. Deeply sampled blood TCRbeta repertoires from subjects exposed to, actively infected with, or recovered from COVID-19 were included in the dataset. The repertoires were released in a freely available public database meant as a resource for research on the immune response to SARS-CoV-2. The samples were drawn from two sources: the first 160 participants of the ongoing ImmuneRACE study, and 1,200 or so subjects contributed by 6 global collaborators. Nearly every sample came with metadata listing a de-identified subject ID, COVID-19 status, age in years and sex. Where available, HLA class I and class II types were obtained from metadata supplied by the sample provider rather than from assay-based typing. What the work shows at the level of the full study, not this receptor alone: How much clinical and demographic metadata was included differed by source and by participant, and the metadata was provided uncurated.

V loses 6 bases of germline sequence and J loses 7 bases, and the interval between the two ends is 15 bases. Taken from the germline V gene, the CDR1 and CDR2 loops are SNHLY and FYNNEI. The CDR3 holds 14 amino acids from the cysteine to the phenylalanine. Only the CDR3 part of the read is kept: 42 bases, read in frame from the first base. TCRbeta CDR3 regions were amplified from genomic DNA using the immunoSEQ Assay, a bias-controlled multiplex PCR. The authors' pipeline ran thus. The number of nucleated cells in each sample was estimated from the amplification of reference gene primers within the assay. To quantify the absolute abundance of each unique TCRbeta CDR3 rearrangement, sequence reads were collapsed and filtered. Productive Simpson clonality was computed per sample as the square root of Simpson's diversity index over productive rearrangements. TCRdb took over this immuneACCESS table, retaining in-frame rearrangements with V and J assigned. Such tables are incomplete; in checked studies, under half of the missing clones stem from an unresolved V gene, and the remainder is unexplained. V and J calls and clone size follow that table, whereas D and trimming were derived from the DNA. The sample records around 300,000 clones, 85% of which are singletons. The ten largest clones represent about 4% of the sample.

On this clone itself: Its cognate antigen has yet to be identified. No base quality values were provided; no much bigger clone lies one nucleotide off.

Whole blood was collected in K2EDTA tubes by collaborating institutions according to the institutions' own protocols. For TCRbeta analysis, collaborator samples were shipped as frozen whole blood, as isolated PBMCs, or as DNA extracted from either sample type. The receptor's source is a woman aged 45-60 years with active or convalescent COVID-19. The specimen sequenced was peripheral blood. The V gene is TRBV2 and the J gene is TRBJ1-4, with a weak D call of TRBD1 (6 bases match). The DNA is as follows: TGTGCCAGCAGCCCCGGTACAGGGTTTGAAAAACTGTTTTTT. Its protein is CASSPGTGFEKLFF.